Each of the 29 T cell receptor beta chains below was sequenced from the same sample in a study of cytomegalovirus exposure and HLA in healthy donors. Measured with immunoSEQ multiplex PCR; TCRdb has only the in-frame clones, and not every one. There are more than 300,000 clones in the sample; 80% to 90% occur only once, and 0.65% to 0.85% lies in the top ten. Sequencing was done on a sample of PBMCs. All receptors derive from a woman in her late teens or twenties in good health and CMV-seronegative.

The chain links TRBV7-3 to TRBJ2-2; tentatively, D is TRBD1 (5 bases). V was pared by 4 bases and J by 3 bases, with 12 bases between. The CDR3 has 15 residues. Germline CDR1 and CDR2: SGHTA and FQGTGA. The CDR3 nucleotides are TGTGCCAGCAGCTCTCCCGAAGGGGACACCGGGGAGCTGTTTTTT. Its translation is CASSSPEGDTGELFF.

CDR3 amino acids: CASSPTPTARGYTF. As DNA, the CDR3 is TGTGCCAGCAGCCCAACGCCGACAGCCCGTGGCTACACCTTC. This chain links TRBV27 with TRBJ1-2, with a weak D call TRBD1 (5 bases). The CDR3 has 14 residues. The germline V and J ends were trimmed by 6 bases and 7 bases, with 18 bases remaining between them. Looked up from germline, CDR1 is MNHEY and CDR2 is SMNVEV (reference sequence).

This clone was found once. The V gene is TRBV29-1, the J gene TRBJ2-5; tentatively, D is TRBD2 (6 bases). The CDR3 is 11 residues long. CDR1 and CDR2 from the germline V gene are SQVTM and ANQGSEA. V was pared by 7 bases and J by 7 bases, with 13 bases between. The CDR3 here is CSGGNLGTQYF. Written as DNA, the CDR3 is TGCAGCGGCGGGAACCTGGGGACCCAGTACTTC. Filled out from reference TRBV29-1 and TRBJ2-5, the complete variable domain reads SAVISQKPSRDICQRGTSLTIQCQVDSQVTMMFWYRQQPGQSLTLIATANQGSEATYESGFVIDKFPISRPNLTFSTLTVSNMSPEDSSIYLCSGGNLGTQYFGPGTRLLVL.

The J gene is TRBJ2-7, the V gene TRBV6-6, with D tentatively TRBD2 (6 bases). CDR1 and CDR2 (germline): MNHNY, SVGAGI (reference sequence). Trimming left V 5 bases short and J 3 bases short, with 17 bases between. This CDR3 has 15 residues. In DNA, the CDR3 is TGTGCCAGCAGTACCGGGGTGGAGGGCGGCTACGAGCAGTACTTC. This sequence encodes CASSTGVEGGYEQYF.

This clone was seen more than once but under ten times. Here the CDR3 reads CASSRSRLPNTEAFF. The DNA of the CDR3 is TGTGCCAGCAGCCGGAGCCGTCTCCCAAACACTGAAGCTTTCTTT. This chain joins TRBV9 and TRBJ1-1, with unresolved D. Germline CDR1 is SGDLS and CDR2 is YYNGEE. The CDR3 has 15 amino acids. V gave up 4 bases and J gave up 2 bases, with 15 bases separating them.

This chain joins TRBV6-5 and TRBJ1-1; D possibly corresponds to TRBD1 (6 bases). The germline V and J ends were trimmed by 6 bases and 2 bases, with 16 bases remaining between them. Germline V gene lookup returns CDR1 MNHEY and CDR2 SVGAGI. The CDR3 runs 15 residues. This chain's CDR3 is CASRATGTGNTEAFF. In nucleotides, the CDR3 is TGTGCCAGCAGAGCCACAGGGACGGGAAACACTGAAGCTTTCTTT.

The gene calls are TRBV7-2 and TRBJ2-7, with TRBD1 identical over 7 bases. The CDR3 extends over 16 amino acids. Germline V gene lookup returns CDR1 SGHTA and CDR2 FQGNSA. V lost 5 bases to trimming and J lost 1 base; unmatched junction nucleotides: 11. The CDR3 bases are TGTGCCAGCAGCGTGAACGACAGGGTTTTGTCCTACGAGCAGTACTTC. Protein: CASSVNDRVLSYEQYF.

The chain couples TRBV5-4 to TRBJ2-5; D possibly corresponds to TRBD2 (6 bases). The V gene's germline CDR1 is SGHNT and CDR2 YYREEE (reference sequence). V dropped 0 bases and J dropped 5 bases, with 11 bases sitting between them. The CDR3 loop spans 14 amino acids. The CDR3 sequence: CASSLALSGETQYF. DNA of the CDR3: TGTGCCAGCAGCTTGGCTCTCAGCGGGGAGACCCAGTACTTC.

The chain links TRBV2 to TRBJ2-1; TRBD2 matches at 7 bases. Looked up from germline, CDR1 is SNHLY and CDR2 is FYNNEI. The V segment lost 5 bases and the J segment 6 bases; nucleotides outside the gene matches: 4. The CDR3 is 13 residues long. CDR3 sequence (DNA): TGTGCCAGCAGTCTGGCGGGAGTCAATGAGCAGTTCTTC. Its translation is CASSLAGVNEQFF.

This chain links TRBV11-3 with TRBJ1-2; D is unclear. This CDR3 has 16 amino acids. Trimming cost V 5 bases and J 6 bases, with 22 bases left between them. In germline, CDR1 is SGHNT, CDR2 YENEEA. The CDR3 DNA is TGTGCCAGCAGCCCCGGCGGGGAAGAGGTCGGGAATGGCTACACCTTC. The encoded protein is CASSPGGEEVGNGYTF. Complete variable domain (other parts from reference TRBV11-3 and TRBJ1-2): EAGVVQSPRYKIIEKKQPVAFWCNPISGHNTLYWYLQNLGQGPELLIRYENEEAVDDSQLPKDRFSAERLKGVDSTLKIQPAELGDSAVYLCASSPGGEEVGNGYTFGSGTRLTVV.

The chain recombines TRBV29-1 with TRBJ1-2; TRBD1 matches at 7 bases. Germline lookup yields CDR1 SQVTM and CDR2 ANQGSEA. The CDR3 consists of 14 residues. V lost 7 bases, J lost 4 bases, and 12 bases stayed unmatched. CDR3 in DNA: TGCAGCGCCGCCCCCATTAACAGGGGCTATGGCTACACCTTC. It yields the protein CSAAPINRGYGYTF.

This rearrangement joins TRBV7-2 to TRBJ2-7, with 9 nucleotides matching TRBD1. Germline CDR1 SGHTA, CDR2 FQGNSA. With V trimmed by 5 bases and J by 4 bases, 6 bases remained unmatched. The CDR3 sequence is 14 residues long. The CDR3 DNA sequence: TGTGCCAGCAGCCCATCCGGGACAGGGTACGAGCAGTACTTC. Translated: CASSPSGTGYEQYF.

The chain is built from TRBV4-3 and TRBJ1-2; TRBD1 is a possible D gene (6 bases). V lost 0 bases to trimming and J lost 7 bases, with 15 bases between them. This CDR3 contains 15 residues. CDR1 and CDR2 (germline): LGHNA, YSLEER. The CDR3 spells CASSQDDGGPLGYTF. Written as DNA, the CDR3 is TGCGCCAGCAGCCAAGATGACGGGGGGCCACTTGGCTACACCTTC.

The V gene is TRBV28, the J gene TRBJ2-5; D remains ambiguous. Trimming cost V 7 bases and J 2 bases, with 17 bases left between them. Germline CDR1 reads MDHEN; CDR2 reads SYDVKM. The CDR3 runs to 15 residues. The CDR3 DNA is TGTGCCAGCAATCGACTTGACGGAACTCAAGAGACCCAGTACTTC. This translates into CASNRLDGTQETQYF.

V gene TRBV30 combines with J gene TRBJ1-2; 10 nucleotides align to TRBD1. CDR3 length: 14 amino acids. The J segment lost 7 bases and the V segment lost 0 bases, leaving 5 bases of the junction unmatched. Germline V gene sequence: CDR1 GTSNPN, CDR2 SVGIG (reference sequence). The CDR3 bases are TGTGCCTGGAGTGTAATGGGACAGGGGAGTGGCTACACCTTC. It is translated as CAWSVMGQGSGYTF.

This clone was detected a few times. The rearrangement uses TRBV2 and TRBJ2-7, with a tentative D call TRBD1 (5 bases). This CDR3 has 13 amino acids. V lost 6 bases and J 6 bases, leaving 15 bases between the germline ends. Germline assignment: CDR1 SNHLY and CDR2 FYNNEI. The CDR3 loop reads CASSQQEMGEQYF. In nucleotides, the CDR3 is TGTGCCAGCAGCCAACAGGAGATGGGCGAGCAGTACTTC.

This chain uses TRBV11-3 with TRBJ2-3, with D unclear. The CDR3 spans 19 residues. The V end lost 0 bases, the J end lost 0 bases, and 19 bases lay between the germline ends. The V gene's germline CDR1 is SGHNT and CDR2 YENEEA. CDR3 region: CASSLEDSMALSSTDTQYF. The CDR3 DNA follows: TGTGCCAGCAGCTTAGAAGACTCTATGGCCCTGTCTAGCACAGATACGCAGTATTTT. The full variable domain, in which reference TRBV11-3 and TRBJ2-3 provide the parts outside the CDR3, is EAGVVQSPRYKIIEKKQPVAFWCNPISGHNTLYWYLQNLGQGPELLIRYENEEAVDDSQLPKDRFSAERLKGVDSTLKIQPAELGDSAVYLCASSLEDSMALSSTDTQYFGPGTRLTVL.

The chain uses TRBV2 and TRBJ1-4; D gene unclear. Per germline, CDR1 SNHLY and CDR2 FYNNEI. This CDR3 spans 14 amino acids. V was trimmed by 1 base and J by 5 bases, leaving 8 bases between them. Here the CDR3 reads CASSEVGKNEKLFF. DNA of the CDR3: TGTGCCAGCAGTGAAGTCGGGAAAAATGAAAAACTGTTTTTT.

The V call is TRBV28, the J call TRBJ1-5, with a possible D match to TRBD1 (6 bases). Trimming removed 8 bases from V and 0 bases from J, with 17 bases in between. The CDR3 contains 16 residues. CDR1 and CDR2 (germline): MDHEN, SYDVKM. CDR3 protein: CASSRGQGYSNQPQHF. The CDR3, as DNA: TGTGCCAGCTCCAGGGGCCAAGGGTATAGCAATCAGCCCCAGCATTTT.

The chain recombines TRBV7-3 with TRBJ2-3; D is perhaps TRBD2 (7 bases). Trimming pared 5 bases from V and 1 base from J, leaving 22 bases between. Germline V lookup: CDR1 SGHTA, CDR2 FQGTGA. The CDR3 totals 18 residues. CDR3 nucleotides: TGTGCCAGCAGCCCCTACAGGGAGGGTAGGTTTGGCACAGATACGCAGTATTTT. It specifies CASSPYREGRFGTDTQYF.

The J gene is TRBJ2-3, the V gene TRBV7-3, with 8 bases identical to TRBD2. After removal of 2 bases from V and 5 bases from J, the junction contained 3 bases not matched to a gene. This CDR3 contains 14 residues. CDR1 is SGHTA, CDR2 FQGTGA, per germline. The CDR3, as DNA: TGTGCCAGCAGCTTAGGCCTAGCGGGAGATACGCAGTATTTT. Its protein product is CASSLGLAGDTQYF.

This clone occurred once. This CDR3 is CASSADRDRLYEQYF. DNA for the CDR3: TGTGCCAGCAGTGCCGATCGGGACAGACTCTACGAGCAGTACTTC. V gene TRBV2 combines with J gene TRBJ2-7; 7 bases match TRBD1. CDR3 length: 15 amino acids. The V segment lost 4 bases and the J segment 3 bases; nucleotides outside the gene matches: 9. Germline CDR1 and CDR2: SNHLY and FYNNEI.

The CDR3 loop reads CASSLEAALSYEQYF. The CDR3 region has the DNA TGCGCCAGCAGCTTGGAGGCGGCGCTTTCCTACGAGCAGTACTTC. The chain joins TRBV5-1 to TRBJ2-7; no definite D call. V dropped 0 bases and J dropped 1 base, with 11 bases sitting between them. Germline CDR1 is SGHRS and CDR2 is YFSETQ. The CDR3 has 15 residues.

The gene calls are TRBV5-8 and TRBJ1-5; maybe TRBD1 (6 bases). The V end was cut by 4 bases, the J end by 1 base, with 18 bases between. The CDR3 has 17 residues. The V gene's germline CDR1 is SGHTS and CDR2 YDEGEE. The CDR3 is CASSIDPTGTSNQPQHF. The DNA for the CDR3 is TGTGCCAGCAGCATCGACCCCACAGGGACGAGCAATCAGCCCCAGCATTTT.

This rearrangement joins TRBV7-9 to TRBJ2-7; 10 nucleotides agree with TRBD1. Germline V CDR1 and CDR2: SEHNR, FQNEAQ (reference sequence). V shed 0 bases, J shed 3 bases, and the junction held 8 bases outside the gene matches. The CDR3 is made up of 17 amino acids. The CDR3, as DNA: TGTGCCAGCAGCTTAGCGAGGCCCGGGACAGGGGTCTACGAGCAGTACTTC. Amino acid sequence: CASSLARPGTGVYEQYF.

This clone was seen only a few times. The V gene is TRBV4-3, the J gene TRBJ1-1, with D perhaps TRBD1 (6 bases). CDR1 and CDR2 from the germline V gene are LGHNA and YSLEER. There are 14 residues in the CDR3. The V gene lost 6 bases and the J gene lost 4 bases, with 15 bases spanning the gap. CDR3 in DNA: TGCGCCAGCAGGTCAGAACAGGGCGCCACTGAAGCTTTCTTT. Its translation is CASRSEQGATEAFF.

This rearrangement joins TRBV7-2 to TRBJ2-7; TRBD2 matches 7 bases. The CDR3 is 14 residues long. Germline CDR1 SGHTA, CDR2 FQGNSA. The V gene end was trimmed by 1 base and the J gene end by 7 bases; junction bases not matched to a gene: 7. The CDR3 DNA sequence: TGTGCCAGCAGCTTAGGACTAGCCCAAGGGGAGCAGTACTTC. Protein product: CASSLGLAQGEQYF.

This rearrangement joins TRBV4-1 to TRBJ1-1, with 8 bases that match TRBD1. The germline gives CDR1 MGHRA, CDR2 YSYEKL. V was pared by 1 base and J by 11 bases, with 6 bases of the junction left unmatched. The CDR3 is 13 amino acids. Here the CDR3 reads CASSQVIRGRAFF. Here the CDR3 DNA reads TGCGCCAGCAGCCAAGTTATCAGGGGGCGGGCTTTCTTT.

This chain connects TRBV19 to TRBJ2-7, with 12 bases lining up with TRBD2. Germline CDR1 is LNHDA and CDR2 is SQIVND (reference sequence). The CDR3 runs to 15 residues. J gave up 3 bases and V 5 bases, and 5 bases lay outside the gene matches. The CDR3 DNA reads TGTGCCAGTAGTTCGTCGGGACTAGCGGGCTACGAGCAGTACTTC. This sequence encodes CASSSSGLAGYEQYF.